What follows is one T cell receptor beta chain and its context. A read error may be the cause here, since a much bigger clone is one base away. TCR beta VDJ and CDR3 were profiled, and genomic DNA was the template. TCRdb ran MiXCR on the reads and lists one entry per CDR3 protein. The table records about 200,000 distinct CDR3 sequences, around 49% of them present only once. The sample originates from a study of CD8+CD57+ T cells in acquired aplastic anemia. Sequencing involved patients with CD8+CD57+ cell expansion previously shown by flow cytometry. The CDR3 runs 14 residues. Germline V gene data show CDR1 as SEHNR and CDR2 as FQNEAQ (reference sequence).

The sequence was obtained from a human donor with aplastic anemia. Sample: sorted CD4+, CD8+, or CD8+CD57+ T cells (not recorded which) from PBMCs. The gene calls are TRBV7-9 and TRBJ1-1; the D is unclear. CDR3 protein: CASGLNSLNTEAFF. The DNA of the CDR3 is TGTGCCAGCGGCTTGAACAGTTTGAACACTGAAGCTTTCTTT.